Detailed here is one TCR beta chain. Its matching antigen is unknown. Random hexamers primed reverse transcription of about 0.5 to 1 ug RNA. Via MiXCR, TCRdb re-called the immunoSEQ multiplex PCR reads, giving one row per CDR3 protein. The sample has under 110,000 distinct CDR3 sequences, 94% seen once; the top ten hold 0.4% to 0.5%. This entry belongs to a study of CD8 T cells in Susac syndrome. General study points: It was acknowledged in the study that the number of individuals who were included in its TCR sequencing and HLA analysis was relatively small.

Germline values: CDR1 MNHEY, CDR2 SVGEGT. V was pared by 7 bases and J by 3 bases, with 11 bases between. The CDR3 covers 13 residues. Sequenced: CD8+ T cells from PBMCs. V and J are TRBV6-2 or TRBV6-3 and TRBJ2-3; maybe TRBD2 (5 bases). The TCR sequence derives from a human donor with Susac syndrome. The CDR3 nucleotides are TGTGCCAGCAACTACGGGGTTACAGATACGCAGTATTTT. Its protein is CASNYGVTDTQYF.